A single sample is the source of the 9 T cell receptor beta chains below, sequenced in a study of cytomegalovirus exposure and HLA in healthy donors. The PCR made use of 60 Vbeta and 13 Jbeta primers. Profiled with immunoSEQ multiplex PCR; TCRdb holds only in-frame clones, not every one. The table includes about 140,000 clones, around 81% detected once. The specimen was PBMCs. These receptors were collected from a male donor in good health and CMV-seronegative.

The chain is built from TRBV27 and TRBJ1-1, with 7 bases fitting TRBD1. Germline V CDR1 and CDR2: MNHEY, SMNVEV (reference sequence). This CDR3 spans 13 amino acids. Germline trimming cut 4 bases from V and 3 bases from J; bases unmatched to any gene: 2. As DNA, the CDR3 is TGTGCCAGCAGTTCAGGGGGGCACACTGAAGCTTTCTTT. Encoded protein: CASSSGGHTEAFF.

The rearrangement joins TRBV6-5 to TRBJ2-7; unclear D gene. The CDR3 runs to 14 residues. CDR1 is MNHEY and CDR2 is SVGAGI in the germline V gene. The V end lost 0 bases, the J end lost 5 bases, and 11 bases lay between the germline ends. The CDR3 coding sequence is TGTGCCAGCAGTTACTCTCTCCTGCAGGACGAGCAGTACTTC. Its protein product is CASSYSLLQDEQYF.

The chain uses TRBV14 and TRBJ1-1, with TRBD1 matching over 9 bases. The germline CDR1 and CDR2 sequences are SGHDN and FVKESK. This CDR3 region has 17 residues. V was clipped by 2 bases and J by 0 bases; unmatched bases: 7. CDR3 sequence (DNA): TGTGCCAGCAGCCAACTCCCGGGACAGGGTTTGAACACTGAAGCTTTCTTT. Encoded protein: CASSQLPGQGLNTEAFF. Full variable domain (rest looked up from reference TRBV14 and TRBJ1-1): EAGVTQFPSHSVIEKGQTVTLRCDPISGHDNLYWYRRVMGKEIKFLLHFVKESKQDESGMPNNRFLAERTGGTYSTLKVQPAELEDSGVYFCASSQLPGQGLNTEAFFGQGTRLTVV.

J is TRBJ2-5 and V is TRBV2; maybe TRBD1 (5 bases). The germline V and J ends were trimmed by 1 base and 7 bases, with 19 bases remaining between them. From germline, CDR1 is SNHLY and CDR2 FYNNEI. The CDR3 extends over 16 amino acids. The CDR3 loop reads CASSEGPPAGQGTQYF. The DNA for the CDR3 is TGTGCCAGCAGTGAAGGGCCGCCAGCTGGGCAGGGGACCCAGTACTTC.

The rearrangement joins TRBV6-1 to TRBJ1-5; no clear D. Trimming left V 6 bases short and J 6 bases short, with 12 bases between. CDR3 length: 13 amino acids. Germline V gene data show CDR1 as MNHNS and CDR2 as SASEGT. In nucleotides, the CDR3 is TGTGCCAGCAGGGTCCACAGTCCTCAGCCCCAGCATTTT. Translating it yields CASRVHSPQPQHF.

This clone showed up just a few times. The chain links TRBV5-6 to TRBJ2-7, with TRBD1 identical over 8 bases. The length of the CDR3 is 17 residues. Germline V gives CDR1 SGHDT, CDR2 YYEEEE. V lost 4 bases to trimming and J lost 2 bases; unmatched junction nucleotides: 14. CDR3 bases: TGTGCCAGCAGCCTCGATAGACAGGGGCTTCCCCCCTACGAGCAGTACTTC. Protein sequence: CASSLDRQGLPPYEQYF.

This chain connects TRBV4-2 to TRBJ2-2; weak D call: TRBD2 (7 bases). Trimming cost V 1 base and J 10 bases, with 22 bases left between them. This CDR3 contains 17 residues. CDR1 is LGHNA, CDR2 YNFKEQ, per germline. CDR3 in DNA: TGTGCCAGCAGCCAAGGGAGGGGGGGCGCCGTCCCGTCGGAGCTGTTTTTT. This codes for CASSQGRGGAVPSELFF.

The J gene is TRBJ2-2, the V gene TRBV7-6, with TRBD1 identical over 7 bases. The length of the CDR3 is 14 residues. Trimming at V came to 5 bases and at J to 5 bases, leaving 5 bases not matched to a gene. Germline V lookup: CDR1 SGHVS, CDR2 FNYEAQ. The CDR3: CASSPRQGTGELFF. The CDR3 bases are TGTGCCAGCAGCCCCCGACAGGGTACCGGGGAGCTGTTTTTT.

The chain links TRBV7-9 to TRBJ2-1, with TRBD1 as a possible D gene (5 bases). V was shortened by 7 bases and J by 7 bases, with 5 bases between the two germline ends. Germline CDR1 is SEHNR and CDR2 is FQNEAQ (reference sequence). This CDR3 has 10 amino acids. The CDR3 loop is CASKGNEQFF. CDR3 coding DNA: TGTGCCAGCAAGGGGAATGAGCAGTTCTTC.